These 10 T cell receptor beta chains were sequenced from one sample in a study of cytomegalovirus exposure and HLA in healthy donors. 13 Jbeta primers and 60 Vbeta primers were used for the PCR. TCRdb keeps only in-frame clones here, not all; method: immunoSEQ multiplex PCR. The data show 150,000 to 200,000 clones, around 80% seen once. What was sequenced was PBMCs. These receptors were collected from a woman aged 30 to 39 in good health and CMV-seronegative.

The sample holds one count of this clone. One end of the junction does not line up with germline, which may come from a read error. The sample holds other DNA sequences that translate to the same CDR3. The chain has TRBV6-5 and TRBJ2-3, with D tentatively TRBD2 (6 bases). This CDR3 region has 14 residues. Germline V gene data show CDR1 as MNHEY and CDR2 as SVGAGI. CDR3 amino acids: CASSRDFSTDTQYF. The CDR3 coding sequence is TGTGCCAGCAGTCGGGACTTTAGCACGGATACGCAGTATTTT.

CDR3: CASSGAGGPSTGELFF. The CDR3 DNA reads TGTGCCAGCAGCGGAGCGGGGGGGCCGAGCACCGGGGAGCTGTTTTTT. The chain recombines TRBV9 with TRBJ2-2, with 10 bases that match TRBD2. Germline-derived CDR1 and CDR2 are SGDLS and YYNGEE. CDR3 size: 16 residues. V lost 3 bases and J lost 4; bases outside the gene matches: 6.

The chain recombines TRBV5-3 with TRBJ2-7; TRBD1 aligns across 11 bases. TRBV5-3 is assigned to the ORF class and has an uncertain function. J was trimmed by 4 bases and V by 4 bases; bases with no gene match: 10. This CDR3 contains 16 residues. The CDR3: CARSIRGQGALYEQYF. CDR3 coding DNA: TGTGCCAGAAGCATCCGAGGACAGGGGGCCTTATACGAGCAGTACTTC.

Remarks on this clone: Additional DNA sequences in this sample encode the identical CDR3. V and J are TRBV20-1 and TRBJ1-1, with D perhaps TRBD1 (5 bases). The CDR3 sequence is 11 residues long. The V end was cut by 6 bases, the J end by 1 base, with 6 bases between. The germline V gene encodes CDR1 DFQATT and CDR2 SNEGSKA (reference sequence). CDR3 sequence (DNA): TGCAGTGCCACAGGGAACACTGAAGCTTTCTTT. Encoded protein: CSATGNTEAFF.

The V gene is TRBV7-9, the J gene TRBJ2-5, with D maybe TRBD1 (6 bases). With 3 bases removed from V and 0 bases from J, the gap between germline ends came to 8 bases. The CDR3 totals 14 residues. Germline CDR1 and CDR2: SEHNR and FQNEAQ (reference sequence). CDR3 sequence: CASSFGQYQETQYF. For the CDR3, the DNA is TGTGCCAGCAGCTTCGGACAGTACCAAGAGACCCAGTACTTC.

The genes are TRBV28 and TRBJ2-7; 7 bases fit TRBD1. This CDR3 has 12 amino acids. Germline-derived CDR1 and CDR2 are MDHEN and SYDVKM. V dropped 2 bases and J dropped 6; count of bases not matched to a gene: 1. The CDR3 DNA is TGTGCCAGCAGTTTAAGACAGGGCGAGCAGTACTTC. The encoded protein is CASSLRQGEQYF.

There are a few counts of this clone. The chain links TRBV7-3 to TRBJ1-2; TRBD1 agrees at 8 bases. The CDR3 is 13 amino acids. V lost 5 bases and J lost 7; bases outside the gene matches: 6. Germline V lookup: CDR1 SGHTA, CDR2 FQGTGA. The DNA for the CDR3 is TGTGCCAGCAGCCTCGACAGGGGACGTGGCTACACCTTC. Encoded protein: CASSLDRGRGYTF. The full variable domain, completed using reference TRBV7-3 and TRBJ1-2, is GAGVSQTPSNKVTEKGKYVELRCDPISGHTALYWYRQSLGQGPEFLIYFQGTGAADDSGLPNDRFFAVRPEGSVSTLKIQRTERGDSAVYLCASSLDRGRGYTFGSGTRLTVV.

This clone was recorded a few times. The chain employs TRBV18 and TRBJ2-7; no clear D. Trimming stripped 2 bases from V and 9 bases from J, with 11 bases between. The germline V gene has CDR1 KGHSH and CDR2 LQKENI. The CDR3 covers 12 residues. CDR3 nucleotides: TGTGCCAGCTCACCATCCACCTATGGGCAGTACTTC. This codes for CASSPSTYGQYF.

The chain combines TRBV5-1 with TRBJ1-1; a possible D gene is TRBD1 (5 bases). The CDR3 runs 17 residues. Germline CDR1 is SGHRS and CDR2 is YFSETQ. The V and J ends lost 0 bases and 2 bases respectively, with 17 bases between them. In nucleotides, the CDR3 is TGCGCCAGCAGCTTGGTACCTAGGCAGGGATACAACACTGAAGCTTTCTTT. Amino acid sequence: CASSLVPRQGYNTEAFF. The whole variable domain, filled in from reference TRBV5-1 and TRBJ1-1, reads KAGVTQTPRYLIKTRGQQVTLSCSPISGHRSVSWYQQTPGQGLQFLFEYFSETQRNKGNFPGRFSGRQFSNSRSEMNVSTLELGDSALYLCASSLVPRQGYNTEAFFGQGTRLTVV.

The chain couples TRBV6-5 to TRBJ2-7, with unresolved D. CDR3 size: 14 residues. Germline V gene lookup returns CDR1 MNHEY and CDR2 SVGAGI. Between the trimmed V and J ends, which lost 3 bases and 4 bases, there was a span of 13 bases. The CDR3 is CASSYLSPAYEQYF. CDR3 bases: TGTGCCAGCAGTTATCTCTCCCCCGCGTACGAGCAGTACTTC.